What follows is one T cell receptor beta chain and its context. No antigen is known for it. No base quality values were provided; no much bigger clone lies one nucleotide off. V loses 3 bases, J loses 1 base, and the germline ends lie 18 bases apart. CDR1 KGHSH and CDR2 LQKENI were looked up in the germline V gene. Measured from the cysteine to the phenylalanine, the CDR3 is 17 residues long. The CDR3 DNA has 51 bases and is translated from base 1. TCRbeta CDR3 regions were amplified from genomic DNA using the immunoSEQ Assay, a bias-controlled multiplex PCR. The authors' analysis ran thus. The number of nucleated cells in each sample was estimated by amplification of reference gene primers within the assay. To quantify the absolute abundance of each unique TCRbeta CDR3 rearrangement, sequence reads were collapsed and filtered. For each sample, productive Simpson clonality was calculated by taking the square root of Simpson's diversity index across productive rearrangements. TCRdb retrieved this table from immuneACCESS and kept in-frame rearrangements only. Not all clones are present; in checked studies, unresolved V genes account for under half, and no reason is known for the remainder. The V and J calls and clone size come from that table; D and trimming were worked out from the DNA. Recorded for this sample are about 130,000 clones; 81% of them occurred a single time. The top ten clones comprise about a sixth of the sample.

At one collaborating source in Seattle, patients were enrolled during active infection and were followed longitudinally through the course of disease. Each collaborating institution followed its own protocols to collect whole blood in K2EDTA tubes. For TCRbeta analysis, collaborator samples were shipped as frozen whole blood, as isolated PBMCs, or as DNA extracted from either sample type. This entry comes from a study of blood T cell repertoires in COVID-19 (dated by TCRdb to the early 2020s). Background for the entire study: Samples covering the acute and convalescent phases of COVID-19 were provided by collaborators in the United States, Italy and Spain. Samples came from the ongoing ImmuneRACE study (first 160 participants) plus 1,254 subjects from 6 global collaborators. Where HLA class I and class II types were available, the types were taken from metadata supplied by the sample provider, not from assay-based typing. Deeply sampled blood TCRbeta repertoires from subjects exposed to, actively infected with, or recovered from COVID-19 were included in the dataset. The prospective study material was composed of cDNA or gDNA derived from T cells, B-cell-depleted T cells, or PBMCs. The repertoires were released in a freely available public database intended as a resource for research on the immune response to SARS-CoV-2. Nearly every sample came with metadata listing a de-identified subject ID, COVID-19 status, age in years and sex. Results and caveats for the whole study, not just this receptor: How much clinical and demographic metadata was included differed by source and by participant, and the metadata was provided uncurated.

This receptor was taken from a man aged 25-40 years with COVID-19, enrolled during active disease. This chain joins TRBV18 to TRBJ1-1; the D gene is possibly TRBD1, with 5 bases matching. Sequencing was carried out using peripheral blood. The DNA sequence is as follows: TGTGCCAGCTCACCTCGCGGGGGAGGAGATGGGAACACTGAAGCTTTCTTT. Its coded protein is CASSPRGGGDGNTEAFF.